This T cell receptor (beta chain) is from a study of blood T cell repertoires in COVID-19. Trimming took 4 bases from V and 7 from J, leaving 20 bases between them. Per the germline V gene, CDR1 is LNHDA and CDR2 is SQIVND (reference sequence). This CDR3 contains 16 residues. Original processing methods: Quantification of nucleated cells was approximated via reference gene primer amplification. Some clones are missing from TCRdb's copy, which holds only in-frame ones; the method was immunoSEQ multiplex PCR. Clonal size and the V and J genes are those of that table, whereas D and trimming came from the DNA. The table lists about 190,000 clones, roughly 83% of them singletons.

This TCR was sampled from a woman in her twenties or thirties who had recovered from COVID-19. The V and J genes are TRBV19 and TRBJ1-5, with D tentatively TRBD1 (6 bases). Sequencing input: PBMCs or T cells enriched from blood (not recorded which). The CDR3 region has the DNA TGTGCCAGTAGTAACGACAGGAAGGAGTTTCAACAGCCCCAGCATTTT. Amino acid sequence: CASSNDRKEFQQPQHF.